These 29 T cell receptor beta chains originate from one sample sequenced in a study of shared clonotypes between healthy human individuals. Here immunoSEQ multiplex PCR was the method, and the copy in TCRdb shows in-frame clones only, minus some. Of more than 2 million clones in the sample, under 97% were seen once. The specimen sequenced was naive CD4+ T cells sorted from blood. Sample subset: CD45RA+ positively selected. All receptors come from a man between 18 and 29 years old in good health.

The rearrangement joins TRBV6-1 to TRBJ1-5; D might be TRBD1 (6 bases). The CDR3 loop spans 14 amino acids. CDR1 MNHNS and CDR2 SASEGT come from the germline V gene. V was pared by 10 bases and J by 0 bases, with 13 bases between. The CDR3 spells CATDRDTSNQPQHF. CDR3 coding DNA: TGTGCCACCGACCGGGACACTAGCAATCAGCCCCAGCATTTT.

This chain connects TRBV27 to TRBJ2-3; D is perhaps TRBD2 (6 bases). The CDR3 sequence is 17 residues long. CDR1 and CDR2 (germline): MNHEY, SMNVEV (reference sequence). The V gene lost 4 bases and the J gene lost 3 bases, with 20 bases spanning the gap. DNA of the CDR3: TGTGCCAGCAGTTCTAAGACTAGGGCTGTAGGTACAGATACGCAGTATTTT. Encoded protein: CASSSKTRAVGTDTQYF.

J is TRBJ1-6 and V is TRBV4-3; D is possibly TRBD1 (5 bases). Trimming took 0 bases from V and 9 from J, leaving 24 bases between them. The CDR3 sequence is 19 residues long. Looked up from germline, CDR1 is LGHNA and CDR2 is YSLEER. The CDR3, as DNA: TGCGCCAGCAGCCAAGATACCTCCGGTCCAGGGCGGCTTAGTTCACCCCTCCACTTT. Its translation is CASSQDTSGPGRLSSPLHF.

V and J are TRBV5-8 and TRBJ2-1, with 11 bases identical to TRBD2. The CDR3 loop spans 14 amino acids. Per the germline V gene, CDR1 is SGHTS and CDR2 is YDEGEE. V shed 9 bases and J 7 bases; nucleotides not matched to a gene: 9. DNA for the CDR3: TGTGCCACACAAATAGCGGGAGGGCCAAATGAGCAGTTCTTC. Its protein is CATQIAGGPNEQFF.

The chain carries TRBV6-5 and TRBJ2-7; 9 bases map to TRBD1. CDR3 length equals 15 residues. The germline CDR1 and CDR2 sequences are MNHEY and SVGAGI. V was clipped by 6 bases and J by 1 base; unmatched bases: 7. DNA for the CDR3: TGTGCCAGCAGACCACCGGGACAGGGTTCCTACGAGCAGTACTTC. It encodes CASRPPGQGSYEQYF.

The V and J genes are TRBV27 and TRBJ2-6, with 8 bases aligning to TRBD2. CDR1 MNHEY and CDR2 SMNVEV come from the germline V gene (reference sequence). The trim removed 6 bases at V and 3 bases at J, leaving 7 bases unmatched. This CDR3 contains 16 residues. The CDR3 nucleotides are TGTGCCAGCAGGGGACTAGGATCCGTTGGGGCCAACGTCCTGACTTTC. The encoded protein is CASRGLGSVGANVLTF.

V gene TRBV25-1 combines with J gene TRBJ2-5; D assignment may be TRBD1 or TRBD2 (5 bases each). V was clipped by 2 bases and J by 1 base, with 5 bases between them. The germline V gene has CDR1 MGHDK and CDR2 SYGVNS. The CDR3 runs 13 residues. The CDR3, as DNA: TGTGCCAGCAGTGAAGGGGGCCAAGAGACCCAGTACTTC. This translates into CASSEGGQETQYF.

This clone was detected only once. The chain is built from TRBV9 and TRBJ2-5; the D gene is possibly TRBD2 (5 bases). CDR3 length: 15 amino acids. V was cut by 0 bases and J by 2 bases, with 11 bases left in between. In germline, CDR1 is SGDLS, CDR2 YYNGEE. The CDR3 nucleotides read TGTGCCAGCAGCGTAGGTCGGACTTCACAAGAGACCCAGTACTTC. Amino acid sequence: CASSVGRTSQETQYF.

The chain couples TRBV5-1 to TRBJ2-7; TRBD2 matches 8 bases. CDR3 length: 16 amino acids. Germline V CDR1 and CDR2: SGHRS, YFSETQ. Trimming cost V 2 bases and J 4 bases; bases outside gene matches: 11. The CDR3 sequence: CASSLKRGLNQYEQYF. DNA for the CDR3: TGCGCCAGCAGCTTAAAGCGGGGGCTTAACCAATACGAGCAGTACTTC.

The chain couples TRBV6-5 to TRBJ2-3; the match to TRBD2 covers 7 bases. CDR1 MNHEY and CDR2 SVGAGI come from the germline V gene. With 0 bases clipped from V and 7 bases from J, the junction kept 4 bases outside the gene matches. The CDR3 is 14 residues long. CDR3 nucleotide sequence: TGTGCCAGCAGTTACTCAGGACTAGAAAATACGCAGTATTTT. This encodes CASSYSGLENTQYF.

The V call is TRBV6-5, the J call TRBJ2-5; no definite D call. Germline V gives CDR1 MNHEY, CDR2 SVGAGI. The ends were cut back, 7 bases at V and 5 bases at J, with 14 bases in the middle. This CDR3 has 13 amino acids. This CDR3 reads CASKLLASETQYF. The CDR3 coding sequence is TGTGCCAGCAAGTTACTCGCGTCGGAGACCCAGTACTTC.

The rearrangement uses TRBV21-1 and TRBJ1-5; TRBD1 is taken as the D call from the table, unchecked against the DNA. TRBV21-1 is a known pseudogene. There are 15 residues in the CDR3. CDR3 sequence: CASSKCEGGPQPQHF. In DNA form, the CDR3 reads TGTGCCAGCAGCAAATGTGAAGGGGGCCCGCAGCCCCAGCATTTT.

In this sample, this clone turned up once. The sample has other DNA sequences that encode this CDR3 too. This sequence joins TRBV5-1 and TRBJ2-3; 12 bases are shared with TRBD2. The ends lost 1 base at V and 3 bases at J; junction bases unmatched: 3. Germline V gives CDR1 SGHRS, CDR2 YFSETQ. CDR3 length equals 16 residues. CDR3 in DNA: TGCGCCAGCAGCTTGCAAACTAGCGGGGGGACAGATACGCAGTATTTT. This translates into CASSLQTSGGTDTQYF.

Comments on this clone: One junction end disagrees with the germline gene, perhaps due to a read error. The gene calls are TRBV7-7 and TRBJ2-5; either TRBD1 or TRBD2 may fit D (5 bases each). Germline V gene sequence: CDR1 SSHAT, CDR2 FNYEAQ (reference sequence). The CDR3 is 13 residues long. CDR3 sequence (DNA): TGTGCTAGCAGCTTGGGGGTGGTAGAGACCCAGTACTTC. Its translation is CASSLGVVETQYF.

This clone was detected a few times. Other DNA sequences of this sample code for an identical CDR3. The chain couples TRBV5-1 to TRBJ2-5; maybe TRBD1 (6 bases). The CDR3 runs to 13 residues. Germline loops: CDR1 SGHRS, CDR2 YFSETQ. V shed 7 bases and J shed 0 bases, with 10 bases lying between them. CDR3 sequence reads: CASSRGYQETQYF. The CDR3 DNA reads TGCGCCAGCTCGAGGGGGTACCAAGAGACCCAGTACTTC.

The chain combines TRBV6-5 with TRBJ1-2; D unresolved. The germline V and J ends were trimmed by 0 bases and 3 bases, with 5 bases remaining between them. CDR1 and CDR2 (germline): MNHEY, SVGAGI. The CDR3 sequence is 13 residues long. The DNA of the CDR3 is TGTGCCAGCAGTTACTCGAAGGACTATGGCTACACCTTC. Translation gives CASSYSKDYGYTF.

The chain combines TRBV4-2 with TRBJ1-2; possible D gene TRBD1, 5 bases. CDR1 and CDR2 from the germline V gene are LGHNA and YNFKEQ. The CDR3 extends over 15 amino acids. Trimming took 0 bases from V and 2 from J, leaving 10 bases between them. The CDR3 region has the DNA TGTGCCAGCAGCCAAGAGCTCGCAGGGAACTATGGCTACACCTTC. This sequence encodes CASSQELAGNYGYTF.

This clone came up once. This chain joins TRBV12-2 and TRBJ1-5; the table names TRBD1, a call not compared with the DNA. TRBV12-2 constitutes a pseudogene. The CDR3 covers 18 residues. The CDR3 DNA sequence: TGTGCAAGTCGCCCTACAAGCACCCAGGGGTTGTGCAATCAGCCCCAGCATTTT. Amino acid sequence: CASRPTSTQGLCNQPQHF.

The chain has TRBV9 and TRBJ2-3, with D possibly matching TRBD2 (5 bases). The CDR3 runs 15 residues. Trimming pared 1 base from V and 5 bases from J, leaving 14 bases between. Germline CDR1 reads SGDLS; CDR2 reads YYNGEE. Here the CDR3 reads CASSVNMLAVDTQYF. Here the CDR3 DNA reads TGTGCCAGCAGCGTAAACATGCTAGCAGTAGATACGCAGTATTTT.

About this clone itself: Other DNA sequences in the sample encode the same CDR3. The genes are TRBV11-2 and TRBJ2-1, with unresolved D. V lost 6 bases and J lost 9, with 9 bases in between. This CDR3 spans 11 amino acids. From germline, CDR1 is SGHAT and CDR2 FQNNGV. CDR3 in amino acids: CASSRKGEQFF. CDR3 sequence (DNA): TGTGCCAGCAGTCGTAAGGGTGAGCAGTTCTTC.

The chain recombines TRBV5-4 with TRBJ2-7, with 9 bases aligning to TRBD1. V trimming: 4 bases; J trimming: 4 bases; junction bases outside the gene matches: 9. Germline V gene data show CDR1 as SGHNT and CDR2 as YYREEE (reference sequence). The CDR3 length is 15 residues. CDR3 nucleotide sequence: TGTGCCAGCAGCCAGGCGGACAGGGGCGAATACGAGCAGTACTTC. Translating gives CASSQADRGEYEQYF.

The gene calls are TRBV28 and TRBJ2-3; D ambiguous. V lost 4 bases, J lost 1 base, and 18 bases lay in between. The CDR3 contains 17 residues. In germline, CDR1 is MDHEN, CDR2 SYDVKM. DNA for the CDR3: TGTGCCAGCAGTTATCTTGGTTACGTCGGAGGCACAGATACGCAGTATTTT. As protein: CASSYLGYVGGTDTQYF.

The chain carries TRBV7-9 and TRBJ2-7; D remains ambiguous. The CDR3 extends over 12 amino acids. V lost 6 bases and J 7 bases, leaving 13 bases between the germline ends. Per germline, CDR1 SEHNR and CDR2 FQNEAQ (reference sequence). CDR3 in amino acids: CASSYTVEEQYF. For the CDR3, the DNA is TGTGCCAGCAGTTATACGGTGGAGGAGCAGTACTTC.

The rearrangement links TRBV28 to TRBJ1-2; D unclear. This CDR3 has 14 amino acids. The germline CDR1 and CDR2 sequences are MDHEN and SYDVKM. V gave up 2 bases and J gave up 2 bases, with 9 bases separating them. The CDR3 reads CASSLGPRNYGYTF. Here the CDR3 DNA reads TGTGCCAGCAGTTTAGGACCCCGCAACTATGGCTACACCTTC.

The chain couples TRBV13 to TRBJ2-2; TRBD1 is a possible D gene (6 bases). Germline CDR1 reads PRHDT; CDR2 reads FYEKMQ (reference sequence). V was clipped by 6 bases and J by 7 bases, with 15 bases between them. The CDR3 extends over 14 amino acids. The chain's CDR3 is CASSPQGEDGELFF. In DNA, the CDR3 is TGTGCCAGCAGTCCACAGGGCGAGGACGGGGAGCTGTTTTTT.

The chain couples TRBV5-5 to TRBJ2-7, with D perhaps matching TRBD2 (6 bases). CDR1 is SGHKS and CDR2 is YYEKEE in the germline V gene (reference sequence). The CDR3 loop spans 17 amino acids. Trimming shortened V by 4 bases and J by 4 bases, and 24 bases separated the two germline ends. CDR3 residues: CASSLQPTPGGRYEQYF. The CDR3 region has the DNA TGTGCCAGCAGCCTCCAACCCACGCCCGGAGGGAGGTACGAGCAGTACTTC.

The V call is TRBV9, the J call TRBJ2-2; 11 nucleotides agree with TRBD2. V was clipped by 6 bases and J by 0 bases; unmatched bases: 7. The CDR3 contains 17 residues. Germline CDR1 is SGDLS and CDR2 is YYNGEE. Written as DNA, the CDR3 is TGTGCCAGCACCCCTAGCGGGAGGCCCTCGAACACCGGGGAGCTGTTTTTT. Its translation: CASTPSGRPSNTGELFF.

The rearrangement uses TRBV7-9 and TRBJ1-4; D not certain. V gave up 2 bases and J gave up 8 bases, with 12 bases separating them. CDR1 SEHNR and CDR2 FQNEAQ come from the germline V gene (reference sequence). This CDR3 region has 14 residues. The CDR3 sequence: CASSLSGSGEKLFF. CDR3 in DNA: TGTGCCAGCAGCTTATCTGGGAGTGGCGAAAAACTGTTTTTT.

This clone was detected once. The chain links TRBV5-1 to TRBJ1-3, with 7 positions matching TRBD1. Germline V gene lookup returns CDR1 SGHRS and CDR2 YFSETQ. V lost 7 bases and J lost 0; bases outside the gene matches: 10. This CDR3 contains 16 residues. The CDR3 loop reads CASGKADRTSGNTIYF. The CDR3 DNA is TGCGCCAGCGGGAAAGCGGACAGGACCTCTGGAAACACCATATATTTT.